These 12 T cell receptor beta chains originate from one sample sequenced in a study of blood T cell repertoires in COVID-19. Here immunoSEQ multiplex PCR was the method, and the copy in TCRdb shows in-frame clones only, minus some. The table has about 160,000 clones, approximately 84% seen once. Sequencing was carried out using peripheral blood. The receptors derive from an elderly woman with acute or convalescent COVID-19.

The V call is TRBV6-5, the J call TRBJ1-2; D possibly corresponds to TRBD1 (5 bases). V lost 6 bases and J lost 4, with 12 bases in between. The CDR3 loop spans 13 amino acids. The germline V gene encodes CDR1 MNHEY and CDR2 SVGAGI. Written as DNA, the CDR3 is TGTGCCAGCAGCCAGGCCAGGGTCTATGGCTACACCTTC. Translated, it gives CASSQARVYGYTF.

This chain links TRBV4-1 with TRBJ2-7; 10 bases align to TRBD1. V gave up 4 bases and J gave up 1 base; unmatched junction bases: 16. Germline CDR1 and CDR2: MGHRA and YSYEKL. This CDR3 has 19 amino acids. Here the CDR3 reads CASSPRPPGQGKRSYEQYF. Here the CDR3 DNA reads TGCGCCAGCAGCCCCCGTCCACCGGGACAGGGGAAAAGATCCTACGAGCAGTACTTC.

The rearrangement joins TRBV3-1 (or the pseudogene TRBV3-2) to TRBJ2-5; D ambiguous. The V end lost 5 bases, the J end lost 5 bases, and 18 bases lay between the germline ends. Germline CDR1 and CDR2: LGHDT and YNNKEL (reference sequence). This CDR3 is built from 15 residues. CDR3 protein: CASSIQPARYETQYF. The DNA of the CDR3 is TGTGCCAGCAGCATACAGCCGGCCCGTTACGAGACCCAGTACTTC.

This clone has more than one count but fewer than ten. The CDR3 DNA is TGTGCCAGCAGCTTGGCGGGTCATAGCACTGAAGCTTTCTTT. This gives the protein CASSLAGHSTEAFF. This chain links TRBV11-2 with TRBJ1-1; no firm D call. V was shortened by 3 bases and J by 4 bases, with 12 bases between the two germline ends. This CDR3 is built from 14 residues. In germline, CDR1 is SGHAT, CDR2 FQNNGV.

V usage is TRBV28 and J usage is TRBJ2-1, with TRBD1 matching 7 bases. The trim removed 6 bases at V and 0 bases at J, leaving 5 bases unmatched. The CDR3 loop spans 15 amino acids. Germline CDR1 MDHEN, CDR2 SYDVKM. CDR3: CASRTGQLSYNEQFF. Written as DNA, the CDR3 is TGTGCCAGCAGGACGGGACAGCTCTCCTACAATGAGCAGTTCTTC.

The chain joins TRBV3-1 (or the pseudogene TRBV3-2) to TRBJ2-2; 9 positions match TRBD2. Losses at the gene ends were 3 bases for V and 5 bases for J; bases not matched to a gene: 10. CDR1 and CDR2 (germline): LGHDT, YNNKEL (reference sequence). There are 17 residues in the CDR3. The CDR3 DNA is TGTGCCAGCAGCCAGGCCCCCACTGCGGGGGGGACCGGGGAGCTGTTTTTT. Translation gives CASSQAPTAGGTGELFF.

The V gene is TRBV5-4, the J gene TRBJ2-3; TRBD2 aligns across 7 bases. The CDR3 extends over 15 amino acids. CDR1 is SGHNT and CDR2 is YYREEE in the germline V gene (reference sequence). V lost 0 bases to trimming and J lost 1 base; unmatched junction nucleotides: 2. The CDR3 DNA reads TGTGCCAGCAGCTTGGCGGCGGGAGGCACAGATACGCAGTATTTT. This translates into CASSLAAGGTDTQYF.

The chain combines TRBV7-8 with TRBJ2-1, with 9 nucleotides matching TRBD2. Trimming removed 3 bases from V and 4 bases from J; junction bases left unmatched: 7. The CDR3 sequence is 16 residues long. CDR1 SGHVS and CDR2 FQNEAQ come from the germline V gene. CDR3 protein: CASSFHSGRTYNEQFF. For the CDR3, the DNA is TGTGCCAGCAGCTTTCATAGCGGGAGAACATACAATGAGCAGTTCTTC.

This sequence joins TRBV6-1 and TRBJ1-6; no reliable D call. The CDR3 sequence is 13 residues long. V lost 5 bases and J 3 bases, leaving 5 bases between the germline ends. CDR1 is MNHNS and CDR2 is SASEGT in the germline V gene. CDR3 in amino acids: CASSSSYNSPLHF. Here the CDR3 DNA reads TGTGCCAGCAGTTCCAGCTATAATTCACCCCTCCACTTT.

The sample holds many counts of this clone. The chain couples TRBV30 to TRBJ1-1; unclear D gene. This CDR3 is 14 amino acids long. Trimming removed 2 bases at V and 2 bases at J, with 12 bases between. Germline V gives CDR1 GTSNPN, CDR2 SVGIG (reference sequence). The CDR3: CAWSFGQQNTEAFF. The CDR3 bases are TGTGCCTGGAGTTTTGGGCAGCAAAACACTGAAGCTTTCTTT.

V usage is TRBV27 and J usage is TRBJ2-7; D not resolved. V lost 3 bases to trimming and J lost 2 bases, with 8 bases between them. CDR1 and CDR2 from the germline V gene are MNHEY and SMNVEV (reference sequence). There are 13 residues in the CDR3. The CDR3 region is CASSLRRTYEQYF. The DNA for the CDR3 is TGTGCCAGCAGTTTGAGGCGGACCTACGAGCAGTACTTC.

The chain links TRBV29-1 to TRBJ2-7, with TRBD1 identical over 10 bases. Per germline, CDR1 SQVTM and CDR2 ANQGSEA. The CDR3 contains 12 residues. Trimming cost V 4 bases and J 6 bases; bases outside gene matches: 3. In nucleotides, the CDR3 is TGCAGCGTTGGCTGGACAGGGGGCGAGCAGTACTTC. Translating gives CSVGWTGGEQYF.